These 26 T cell receptor beta chains were all obtained from the same sample, sequenced in a study of cytomegalovirus exposure and HLA in healthy donors. Amplification used 60 Vbeta primers and 13 Jbeta primers. Produced via immunoSEQ multiplex PCR; TCRdb's table is partial and in-frame only. The sample contains about 130,000 clones, roughly 77% of which appear only once. The sequencing sample was made of PBMCs. All receptors come from a woman between 40 and 55 years old in good health and CMV-seropositive.

The chain has TRBV28 and TRBJ1-1; tentative D call: TRBD1 (5 bases). This CDR3 contains 12 residues. Germline CDR1 and CDR2: MDHEN and SYDVKM. V lost 8 bases and J lost 10, with 17 bases in between. The CDR3 DNA reads TGTGCCAGCCGCCAGGGCCCCATGCGAGCTTTCTTT. It codes for CASRQGPMRAFF.

The V gene is TRBV19, the J gene TRBJ2-1; 11 positions agree with TRBD2. J gave up 2 bases and V 3 bases, and 6 bases lay outside the gene matches. Germline CDR1 and CDR2: LNHDA and SQIVND (reference sequence). This CDR3 contains 17 residues. The CDR3 reads CASSMGLLAGAYNEQFF. The CDR3 DNA follows: TGTGCCAGTAGTATGGGATTACTAGCGGGAGCCTACAATGAGCAGTTCTTC.

This sequence joins TRBV2 and TRBJ2-2, with a tentative D call TRBD2 (6 bases). V lost 3 bases and J lost 5, with 16 bases in between. Germline CDR1 reads SNHLY; CDR2 reads FYNNEI. The CDR3 has 16 residues. CDR3 protein: CASSETGTGSTGELFF. DNA for the CDR3: TGTGCCAGCAGTGAGACCGGGACTGGTTCGACCGGGGAGCTGTTTTTT.

This chain connects TRBV14 to TRBJ1-3; D is unclear. Between the trimmed V and J ends, which lost 4 bases and 0 bases, there was a span of 13 bases. The CDR3 sequence is 16 residues long. The germline V gene encodes CDR1 SGHDN and CDR2 FVKESK. This chain's CDR3 is CASSRVGRSSGNTIYF. The CDR3 coding sequence is TGTGCCAGCAGCCGGGTTGGTCGGAGCTCTGGAAACACCATATATTTT.

The V and J genes are TRBV7-6 and TRBJ2-1; D is perhaps TRBD2 (7 bases). The CDR3 spans 14 residues. The V end lost 6 bases, the J end lost 5 bases, and 14 bases lay between the germline ends. In germline, CDR1 is SGHVS, CDR2 FNYEAQ. The CDR3 sequence is CASRSGGPHNEQFF. As DNA, the CDR3 is TGTGCCAGCAGATCCGGGGGGCCCCACAATGAGCAGTTCTTC.

This chain connects TRBV6-5 to TRBJ1-5, with 7 bases aligning to TRBD1. With 8 bases clipped from V and 3 bases from J, the junction kept 7 bases outside the gene matches. Per the germline V gene, CDR1 is MNHEY and CDR2 is SVGAGI. This CDR3 contains 14 residues. The CDR3, as DNA: TGTGCCAGCGGAACGGGACAGCACAATCAGCCCCAGCATTTT. Protein sequence: CASGTGQHNQPQHF.

The genes are TRBV4-3 and TRBJ2-5, with D perhaps matching TRBD1 (6 bases). The DNA end lines up better with TRBJ2-7; the J call may be wrong. Germline V gene lookup returns CDR1 LGHNA and CDR2 YSLEER. CDR3 length equals 15 residues. CDR3 sequence reads: CASSQGRTVFYEQYF. The CDR3 coding sequence is TGCGCCAGCAGCCAAGGTAGGACAGTCTTCTACGAGCAGTACTTC.

This clone showed up just a few times. This chain links TRBV5-4 with TRBJ2-1, with a possible D match to TRBD1 (6 bases). V lost 0 bases and J 8 bases, leaving 21 bases between the germline ends. Looked up from germline, CDR1 is SGHNT and CDR2 is YYREEE (reference sequence). This CDR3 contains 17 residues. CDR3 sequence: CASSLGASGQGLYEQFF. CDR3 bases: TGTGCCAGCAGCTTGGGTGCCTCCGGGCAGGGGTTGTATGAGCAGTTCTTC.

This chain joins TRBV2 and TRBJ1-5, with TRBD1 matching over 8 bases. V lost 5 bases, J lost 6 bases, and 6 bases stayed unmatched. Germline CDR1 reads SNHLY; CDR2 reads FYNNEI. CDR3 length: 14 residues. As DNA, the CDR3 is TGTGCCAGCAGTCCCACAGGGGGGACTCAGCCCCAGCATTTT. Translating gives CASSPTGGTQPQHF.

The chain is built from TRBV19 and TRBJ2-1; 11 bases fit TRBD2. Losses at the gene ends were 3 bases for V and 1 base for J; bases not matched to a gene: 2. The CDR3 totals 16 residues. Germline V gene lookup returns CDR1 LNHDA and CDR2 SQIVND (reference sequence). The CDR3 sequence is CASSILAGGSYNEQFF. The DNA of the CDR3 is TGTGCCAGTAGTATCCTAGCGGGGGGTTCCTACAATGAGCAGTTCTTC.

This chain joins TRBV7-8 and TRBJ1-1; D is undetermined. The CDR3 runs to 15 residues. CDR1 and CDR2 from the germline V gene are SGHVS and FQNEAQ. V dropped 1 base and J dropped 2 bases, with 11 bases sitting between them. The CDR3, as DNA: TGTGCCAGCAGCTTAGATAGCGAGATAAACACTGAAGCTTTCTTT. It specifies CASSLDSEINTEAFF.

This sequence joins TRBV2 and TRBJ1-2; D is unclear. The germline V gene has CDR1 SNHLY and CDR2 FYNNEI. With 0 bases removed from V and 8 bases from J, the gap between germline ends came to 13 bases. The CDR3 is 14 amino acids. The CDR3 sequence: CASSEALLGVGYTF. CDR3 nucleotides: TGTGCCAGCAGTGAAGCGCTTCTCGGAGTGGGCTACACCTTC.

This clone was seen only once. The chain recombines TRBV6-1 with TRBJ2-7; no definite D call. This CDR3 contains 11 residues. Trimming shortened V by 8 bases and J by 4 bases, and 9 bases separated the two germline ends. Germline V gene lookup returns CDR1 MNHNS and CDR2 SASEGT. CDR3 amino acids: CASGEAYEQYF. CDR3 in DNA: TGTGCCAGCGGAGAGGCTTACGAGCAGTACTTC.

A few counts support this clone. V is TRBV6-1 and J is TRBJ1-1; no clear D. The CDR3 has 16 amino acids. The germline V gene has CDR1 MNHNS and CDR2 SASEGT. V lost 4 bases, J lost 4 bases, and 19 bases lay in between. In DNA, the CDR3 is TGTGCCAGCAGTGGGGGAGCGGGTGGAGGTATCACTGAAGCTTTCTTT. Its translation: CASSGGAGGGITEAFF.

The chain joins TRBV15 to TRBJ2-7; D gene ambiguous. The V gene lost 0 bases and the J gene lost 0 bases, with 9 bases spanning the gap. Germline loops: CDR1 LNHNV, CDR2 YYDKDF (reference sequence). The CDR3 runs 15 residues. CDR3 DNA: TGTGCCACCAGCAGAGATGCAGCTAGCTCCTACGAGCAGTACTTC. It translates to CATSRDAASSYEQYF.

The chain uses TRBV4-3 and TRBJ2-1; 9 positions match TRBD2. CDR3 length: 19 amino acids. The V segment lost 0 bases and the J segment 3 bases; nucleotides outside the gene matches: 12. Germline V gene lookup returns CDR1 LGHNA and CDR2 YSLEER. DNA of the CDR3: TGCGCCAGCAGCCAAGATGGGACCCCGGGACTAGCTCGCTACAATGAGCAGTTCTTC. It codes for CASSQDGTPGLARYNEQFF.

V gene TRBV5-5 combines with J gene TRBJ2-7; TRBD2 matches 12 bases. V was pared by 0 bases and J by 2 bases, with 9 bases of the junction left unmatched. The CDR3 loop spans 18 amino acids. CDR1 SGHKS and CDR2 YYEKEE come from the germline V gene (reference sequence). CDR3 coding DNA: TGTGCCAGCAGCTTGGAGGGGGGACTAGCGGGCCGAACCTACGAGCAGTACTTC. Amino acids: CASSLEGGLAGRTYEQYF.

V usage is TRBV18 and J usage is TRBJ2-7; tentatively, D is TRBD2 (5 bases). There are 12 residues in the CDR3. Per germline, CDR1 KGHSH and CDR2 LQKENI. Trimming removed 3 bases at V and 7 bases at J, with 10 bases between. Here the CDR3 reads CASSPLGGEQYF. DNA for the CDR3: TGTGCCAGCTCACCTCTCGGAGGAGAGCAGTACTTC. Together with reference TRBV18 and TRBJ2-7, the CDR3 gives the full variable domain: NAGVMQNPRHLVRRRGQEARLRCSPMKGHSHVYWYRQLPEEGLKFMVYLQKENIIDESGMPKERFSAEFPKEGPSILRIQQVVRGDSAAYFCASSPLGGEQYFGPGTRLTVT.

V usage is TRBV7-9 and J usage is TRBJ2-7, with D uncertain. The CDR3 has 13 amino acids. With 1 base removed from V and 2 bases from J, the gap between germline ends came to 6 bases. CDR1 is SEHNR and CDR2 is FQNEAQ in the germline V gene (reference sequence). CDR3 nucleotides: TGTGCCAGCAGCTTAGTCCAGACCTACGAGCAGTACTTC. This encodes CASSLVQTYEQYF.

V and J are TRBV10-1 and TRBJ2-1; 13 bases agree with TRBD2. CDR1 is WNHNN, CDR2 SYGVQD, per germline (reference sequence). This CDR3 has 14 amino acids. V lost 6 bases to trimming and J lost 9 bases; unmatched junction nucleotides: 5. This CDR3 reads CASSGTSGVGEQFF. CDR3 DNA sequence: TGCGCCAGCAGCGGGACTAGCGGGGTAGGTGAGCAGTTCTTC.

The J gene is TRBJ1-6, the V gene TRBV4-2; D perhaps matches TRBD1 (5 bases). The V end was cut by 0 bases, the J end by 9 bases, with 24 bases between. Germline CDR1 reads LGHNA; CDR2 reads YNFKEQ. CDR3 size: 19 residues. The CDR3 DNA is TGTGCCAGCAGCCAAGATCCGCTCAGGGTAACCACCTGGGTTTCACCCCTCCACTTT. This translates into CASSQDPLRVTTWVSPLHF.

The CDR3 bases are TGTGCCAGTAGTATAGGGCCCCCCGGGTCTGATACGCAGTATTTT. Amino acids: CASSIGPPGSDTQYF. V is TRBV19 and J is TRBJ2-3; unclear D gene. CDR1 and CDR2 from the germline V gene are LNHDA and SQIVND (reference sequence). The CDR3 covers 15 residues. V lost 1 base, J lost 6 bases, and 14 bases lay in between.

This clone was seen repeatedly, ten times or more. The genes are TRBV6-6 and TRBJ1-1; D gene ambiguous. Germline V gene sequence: CDR1 MNHNY, CDR2 SVGAGI (reference sequence). The CDR3 sequence is 12 residues long. V lost 6 bases to trimming and J lost 5 bases, with 10 bases between them. The CDR3 sequence is CASSRPRTEAFF. The CDR3 bases are TGTGCCAGCAGCCGTCCTCGTACTGAAGCTTTCTTT.

The V and J genes are TRBV7-2 and TRBJ2-3; D is uncertain. Germline V gene data show CDR1 as SGHTA and CDR2 as FQGNSA. The length of the CDR3 is 13 residues. V was shortened by 3 bases and J by 7 bases, with 11 bases between the two germline ends. This CDR3 reads CASSLPPGYTQYF. CDR3 DNA sequence: TGTGCCAGCAGCTTGCCCCCCGGGTATACGCAGTATTTT.

This clone was found a few times. This chain joins TRBV19 and TRBJ2-5, with no clear D. The V end was cut by 4 bases, the J end by 2 bases, with 8 bases between. CDR3 size: 13 residues. Germline values: CDR1 LNHDA, CDR2 SQIVND (reference sequence). CDR3 nucleotide sequence: TGTGCCAGTAGTACCCAGTCTCAAGAGACCCAGTACTTC. Amino acids: CASSTQSQETQYF.

The V and J genes are TRBV19 and TRBJ1-1, with D possibly TRBD1 on 6 matching bases. The CDR3 is 15 residues long. Per germline, CDR1 LNHDA and CDR2 SQIVND (reference sequence). Trimming cost V 5 bases and J 0 bases, with 13 bases left between them. Written as DNA, the CDR3 is TGTGCCAGTAGTCTCCGGACAGATATGAACACTGAAGCTTTCTTT. Residues: CASSLRTDMNTEAFF.